This TCR beta chain derives from a study of blood T cell repertoires in COVID-19. Study in general: The United States, Italy and Spain supplied acute and convalescent COVID-19 samples. T cells, B-cell-depleted T cells, or PBMCs supplied cDNA or gDNA.

One Seattle source followed patients from active infection through their disease course. This clone was counted a single time. The CDR3 is 12 residues long. CDR1 is LNHDA and CDR2 is SQIVND in the germline V gene (reference sequence). Trimming removed 1 base from V and 5 bases from J, with 5 bases in between. Some clones are missing from TCRdb's copy, which holds only in-frame ones; the method was immunoSEQ multiplex PCR. This sample yields more than 350,000 clones, of which 70% to 90% are seen a single time; 2.5% to 3.5% belongs to the top ten. The sample taken for sequencing was peripheral blood. This receptor was taken from a woman aged 25 to 39 with COVID-19, enrolled during active disease. The V and J genes are TRBV19 and TRBJ1-1; D is uncertain. CDR3 sequence: CASSIAGTEAFF. DNA for the CDR3: TGTGCCAGTAGTATAGCAGGAACTGAAGCTTTCTTT.